This TCR beta chain was identified during a study of CD8 T cells in Susac syndrome. The CDR3 totals 14 residues. Per the germline V gene, CDR1 is MNHNY and CDR2 is SVGAGI (reference sequence). Trimming stripped 6 bases from V and 0 bases from J, with 8 bases between. With random hexamers, roughly 0.45 to 1 ug RNA was reverse transcribed. It was immunoSEQ multiplex PCR that amplified TCR beta CDR3 across 54 Vbeta and 13 Jbeta. TCRdb itself ran the immunoSEQ multiplex PCR reads through MiXCR, one entry per CDR3 protein. The sample includes about 150,000 distinct CDR3 sequences, roughly 92% of them seen just once.

This clonotype was obtained from a human donor with multiple sclerosis. This sequence joins TRBV6-6 and TRBJ1-4; D remains unclear. The sample was CD4+ T cells from PBMCs. As DNA, the CDR3 is TGTGCCAGCAGAGGAGGTGCAACTAATGAAAAACTGTTTTTT. Its translation: CASRGGATNEKLFF.